The clone carrying this T cell receptor (beta chain) was counted at least ten times. Its antigen is unidentified. Each of the CD4+ naive, central memory, regulatory and stem cell-like memory populations was sorted via CD45RO/CCR7/CD25/CD127/CD95/CD27. The entirety of the isolated RNA underwent reverse transcription, so expressed TCRB transcripts were sequenced. About 3.57 million reads, on average, came from each naive, central memory and regulatory T cell sample. The table came from immunoSEQ multiplex PCR; TCRdb's copy has only in-frame clones and leaves some out. The sample holds 130,000 or so clones; around a tenth are singletons and the top ten take about 0.6%. The length of the CDR3 is 13 residues. CDR1 and CDR2 (germline): SNHLY, FYNNEI. Losses at the gene ends were 6 bases for V and 6 bases for J; bases not matched to a gene: 3. The data originate from a study of beta chain features in type 1 diabetes. The wider study: Researchers looked at 85 million to 110 million sorted cells across all samples. Study-wide findings and caveats: Within patients, naive, central memory and Treg TCRB repertoires seemed more similar than within healthy donors.

Source material: central memory CD4+ T cells from blood. The chain links TRBV2 to TRBJ2-2; TRBD1 matches at 8 bases. The TCR was taken from a middle-aged woman in good health. The CDR3 reads CASRQGAAGELFF. Written as DNA, the CDR3 is TGTGCCAGCAGGCAGGGGGCGGCCGGGGAGCTGTTTTTT.